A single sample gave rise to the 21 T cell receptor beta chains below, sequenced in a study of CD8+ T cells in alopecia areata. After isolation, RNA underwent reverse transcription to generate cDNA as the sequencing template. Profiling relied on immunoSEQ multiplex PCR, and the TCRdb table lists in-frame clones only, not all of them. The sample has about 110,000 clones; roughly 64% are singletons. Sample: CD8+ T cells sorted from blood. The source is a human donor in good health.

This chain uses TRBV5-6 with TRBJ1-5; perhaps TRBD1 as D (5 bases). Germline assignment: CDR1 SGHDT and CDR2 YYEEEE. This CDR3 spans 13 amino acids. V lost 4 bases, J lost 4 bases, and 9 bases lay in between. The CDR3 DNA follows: TGTGCCAGCAGCCCGGGGACTAATCAGCCCCAGCATTTT. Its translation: CASSPGTNQPQHF.

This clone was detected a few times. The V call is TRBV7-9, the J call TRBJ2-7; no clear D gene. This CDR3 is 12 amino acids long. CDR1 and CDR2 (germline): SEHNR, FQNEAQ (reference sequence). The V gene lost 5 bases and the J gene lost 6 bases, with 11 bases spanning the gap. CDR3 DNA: TGTGCCAGCAGCCTAGACTGGTCCGAGCAGTACTTC. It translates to CASSLDWSEQYF.

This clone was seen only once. CDR3 sequence (DNA): TGTGCCTGGAGTCCGAACAGAGCGTTCCCTGAAAAACTGTTTTTT. It yields the protein CAWSPNRAFPEKLFF. The rearrangement joins TRBV30 to TRBJ1-4, with unresolved D. The CDR3 is 15 amino acids. Germline V gene lookup returns CDR1 GTSNPN and CDR2 SVGIG (reference sequence). Trimming removed 2 bases at V and 7 bases at J, with 17 bases between. Full variable domain (outside the CDR3, taken from reference TRBV30 and TRBJ1-4): SQTIHQWPATLVQPVGSPLSLECTVEGTSNPNLYWYRQAAGRGLQLLFYSVGIGQISSEVPQNLSASRPQDRQFILSSKKLLLSDSGFYLCAWSPNRAFPEKLFFGSGTQLSVL.

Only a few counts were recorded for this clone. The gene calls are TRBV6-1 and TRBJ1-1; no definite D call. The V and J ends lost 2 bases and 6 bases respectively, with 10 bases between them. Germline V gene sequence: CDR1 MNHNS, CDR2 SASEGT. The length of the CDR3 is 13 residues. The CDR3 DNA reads TGTGCCAGCAGTGAATCGGGTACCTCTGAAGCTTTCTTT. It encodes CASSESGTSEAFF.

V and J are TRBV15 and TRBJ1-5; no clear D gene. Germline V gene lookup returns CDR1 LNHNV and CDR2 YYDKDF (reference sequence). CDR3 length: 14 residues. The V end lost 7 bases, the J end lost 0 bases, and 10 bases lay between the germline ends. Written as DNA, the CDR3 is TGTGCCACCACAGTCGGGGATAGCAATCAGCCCCAGCATTTT. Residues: CATTVGDSNQPQHF.

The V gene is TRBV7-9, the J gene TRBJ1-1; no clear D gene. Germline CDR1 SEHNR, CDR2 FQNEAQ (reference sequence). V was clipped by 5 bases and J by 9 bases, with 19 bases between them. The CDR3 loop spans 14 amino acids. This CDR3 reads CASSLQSREGKAFF. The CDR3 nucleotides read TGTGCCAGCAGCCTTCAGTCCCGGGAAGGTAAAGCTTTCTTT. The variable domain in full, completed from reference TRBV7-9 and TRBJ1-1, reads DTGVSQNPRHKITKRGQNVTFRCDPISEHNRLYWYRQTLGQGPEFLTYFQNEAQLEKSRLLSDRFSAERPKGSFSTLEIQRTEQGDSAMYLCASSLQSREGKAFFGQGTRLTVV.

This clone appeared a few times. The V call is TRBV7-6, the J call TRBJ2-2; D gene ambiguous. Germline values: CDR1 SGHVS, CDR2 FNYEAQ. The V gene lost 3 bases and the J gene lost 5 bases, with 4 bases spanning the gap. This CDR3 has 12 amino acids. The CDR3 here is CASSFGTGELFF. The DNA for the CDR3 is TGTGCCAGCAGCTTCGGTACCGGGGAGCTGTTTTTT.

As DNA, the CDR3 is TGTGCCAGCAGCCTCCCGAGGGGGGCCGAAGCTTTCTTT. Protein sequence: CASSLPRGAEAFF. The chain has TRBV14 and TRBJ1-1, with D perhaps TRBD1 (6 bases). This CDR3 spans 13 amino acids. From germline, CDR1 is SGHDN and CDR2 FVKESK. Trimming pared 4 bases from V and 8 bases from J, leaving 14 bases between.

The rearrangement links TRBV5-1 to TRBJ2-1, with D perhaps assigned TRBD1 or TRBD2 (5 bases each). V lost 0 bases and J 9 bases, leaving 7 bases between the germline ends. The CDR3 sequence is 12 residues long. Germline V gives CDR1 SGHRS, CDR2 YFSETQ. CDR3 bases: TGCGCCAGCAGCTTGGTAGGGACTGAGCAGTTCTTC. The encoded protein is CASSLVGTEQFF. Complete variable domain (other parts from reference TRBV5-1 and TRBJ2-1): KAGVTQTPRYLIKTRGQQVTLSCSPISGHRSVSWYQQTPGQGLQFLFEYFSETQRNKGNFPGRFSGRQFSNSRSEMNVSTLELGDSALYLCASSLVGTEQFFGPGTRLTVL.

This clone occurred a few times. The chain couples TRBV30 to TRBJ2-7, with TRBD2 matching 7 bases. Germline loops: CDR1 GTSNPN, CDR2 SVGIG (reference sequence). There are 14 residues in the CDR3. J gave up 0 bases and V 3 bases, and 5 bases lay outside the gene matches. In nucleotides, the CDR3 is TGTGCCTGGAGCCGGCTAGCGGACTCCTACGAGCAGTACTTC. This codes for CAWSRLADSYEQYF.

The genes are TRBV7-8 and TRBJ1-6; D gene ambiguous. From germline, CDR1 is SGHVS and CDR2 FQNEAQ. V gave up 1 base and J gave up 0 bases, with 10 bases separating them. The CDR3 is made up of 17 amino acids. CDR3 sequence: CASSLDSISSYNSPLHF. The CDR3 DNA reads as TGTGCCAGCAGCTTAGATTCGATAAGCTCCTATAATTCACCCCTCCACTTT.

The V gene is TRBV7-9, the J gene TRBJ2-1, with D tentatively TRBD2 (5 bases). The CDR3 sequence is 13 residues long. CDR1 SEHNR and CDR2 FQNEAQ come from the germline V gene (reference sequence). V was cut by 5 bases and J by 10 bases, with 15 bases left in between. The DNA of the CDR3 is TGTGCCAGCAGCCTACCCGGAGGCGGGGAGCAGTTCTTC. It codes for CASSLPGGGEQFF.

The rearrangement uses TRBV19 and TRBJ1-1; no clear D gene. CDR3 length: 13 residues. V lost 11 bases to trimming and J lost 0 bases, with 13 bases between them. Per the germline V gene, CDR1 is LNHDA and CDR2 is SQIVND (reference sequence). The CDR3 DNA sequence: TGTGCCTCAGAGGCGTCGCTGAACACTGAAGCTTTCTTT. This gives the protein CASEASLNTEAFF.

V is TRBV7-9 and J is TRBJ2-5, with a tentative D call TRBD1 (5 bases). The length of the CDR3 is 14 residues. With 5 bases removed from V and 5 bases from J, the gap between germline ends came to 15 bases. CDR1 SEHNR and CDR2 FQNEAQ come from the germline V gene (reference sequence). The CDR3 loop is CASSRRQGGETQYF. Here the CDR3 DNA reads TGTGCCAGCAGCCGACGCCAGGGTGGGGAGACCCAGTACTTC.

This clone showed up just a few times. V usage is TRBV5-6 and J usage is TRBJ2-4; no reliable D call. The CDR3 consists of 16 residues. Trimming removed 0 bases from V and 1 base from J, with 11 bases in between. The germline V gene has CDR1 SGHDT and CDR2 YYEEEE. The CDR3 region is CASSLGVDPAKNIQYF. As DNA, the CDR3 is TGTGCCAGCAGCTTGGGAGTGGACCCGGCCAAAAACATTCAGTACTTC.

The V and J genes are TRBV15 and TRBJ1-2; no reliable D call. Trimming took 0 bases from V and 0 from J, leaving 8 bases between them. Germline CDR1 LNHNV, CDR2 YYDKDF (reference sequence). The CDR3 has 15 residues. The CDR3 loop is CATSRDHSPNYGYTF. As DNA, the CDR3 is TGTGCCACCAGCAGAGATCACAGCCCTAACTATGGCTACACCTTC.

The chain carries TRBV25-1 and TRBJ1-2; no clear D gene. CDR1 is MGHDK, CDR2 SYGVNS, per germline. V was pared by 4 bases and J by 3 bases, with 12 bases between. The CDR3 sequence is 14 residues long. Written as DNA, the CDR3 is TGTGCCAGCAGTGGAGTGACAAACCACTATGGCTACACCTTC. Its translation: CASSGVTNHYGYTF.

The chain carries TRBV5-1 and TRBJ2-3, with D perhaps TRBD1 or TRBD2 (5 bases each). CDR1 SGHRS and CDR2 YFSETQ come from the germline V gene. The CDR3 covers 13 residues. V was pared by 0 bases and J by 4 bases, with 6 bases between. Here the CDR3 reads CASSLGGADTQYF. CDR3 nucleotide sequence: TGCGCCAGCAGCTTGGGAGGGGCAGATACGCAGTATTTT.

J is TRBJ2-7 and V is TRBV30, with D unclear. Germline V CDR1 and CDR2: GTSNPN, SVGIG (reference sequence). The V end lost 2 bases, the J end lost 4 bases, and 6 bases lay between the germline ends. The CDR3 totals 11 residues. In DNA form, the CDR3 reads TGTGCCTGGAGTTTCGGGTACGAGCAGTACTTC. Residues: CAWSFGYEQYF.

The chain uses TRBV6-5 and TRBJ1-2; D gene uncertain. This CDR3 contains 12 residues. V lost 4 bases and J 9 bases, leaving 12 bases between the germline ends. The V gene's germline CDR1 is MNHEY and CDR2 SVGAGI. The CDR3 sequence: CASSSDSLRYTF. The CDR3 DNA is TGTGCCAGCAGTTCGGACTCACTTCGCTACACCTTC.

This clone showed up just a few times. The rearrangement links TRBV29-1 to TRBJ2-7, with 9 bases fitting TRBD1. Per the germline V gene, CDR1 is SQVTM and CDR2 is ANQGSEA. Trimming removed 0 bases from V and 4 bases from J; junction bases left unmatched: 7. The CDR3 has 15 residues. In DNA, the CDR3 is TGCAGCGTTGAAGATCCGGACAGGGGATCGTACGAGCAGTACTTC. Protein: CSVEDPDRGSYEQYF.